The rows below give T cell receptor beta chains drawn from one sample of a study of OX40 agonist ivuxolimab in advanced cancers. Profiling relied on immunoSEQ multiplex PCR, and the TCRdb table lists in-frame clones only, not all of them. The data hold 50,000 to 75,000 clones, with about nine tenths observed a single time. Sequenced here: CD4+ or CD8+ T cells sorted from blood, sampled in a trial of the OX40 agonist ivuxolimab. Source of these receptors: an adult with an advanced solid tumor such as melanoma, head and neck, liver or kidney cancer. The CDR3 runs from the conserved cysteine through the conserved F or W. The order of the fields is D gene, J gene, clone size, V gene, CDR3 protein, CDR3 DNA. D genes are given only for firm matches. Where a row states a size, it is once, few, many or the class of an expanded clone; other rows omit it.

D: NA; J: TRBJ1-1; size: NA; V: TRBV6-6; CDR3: CASSYSGLEAFF; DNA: TGTGCCAGCAGTTACTCAGGGCTTGAAGCTTTCTTT
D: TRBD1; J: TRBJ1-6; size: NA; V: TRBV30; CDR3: CAWRTGVNPNSPLHF; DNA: TGTGCCTGGAGAACAGGGGTAAACCCAAATTCACCCCTCCACTTT
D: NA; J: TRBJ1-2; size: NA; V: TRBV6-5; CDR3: CASSHHGQISGGTF; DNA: TGTGCCAGCAGCCACCACGGACAGATTTCCGGAGGAACTTTC
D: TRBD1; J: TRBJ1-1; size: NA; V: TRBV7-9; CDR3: CASSLGQGNTEAFF; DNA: TGTGCCAGCAGCTTAGGACAGGGGAACACTGAAGCTTTCTTT
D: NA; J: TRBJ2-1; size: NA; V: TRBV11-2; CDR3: CASSLEVAISTWNEQFF; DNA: TGTGCCAGCAGCTTAGAGGTGGCAATCTCAACATGGAATGAGCAGTTCTTC
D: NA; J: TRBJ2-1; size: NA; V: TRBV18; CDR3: CASSAFSSYNEQFF; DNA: TGTGCCAGCTCAGCTTTCAGCTCCTACAATGAGCAGTTCTTC
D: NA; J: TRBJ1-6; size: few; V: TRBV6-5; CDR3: CASSSFGGGSPLHF; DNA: TGTGCCAGCAGTTCCTTCGGGGGTGGCTCACCCCTCCACTTT
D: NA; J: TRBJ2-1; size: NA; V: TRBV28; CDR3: CASSTARYNEQFF; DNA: TGTGCCAGCAGCACCGCCAGGTACAATGAGCAGTTCTTC
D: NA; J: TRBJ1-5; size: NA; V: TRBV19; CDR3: CASSISVNQPQHF; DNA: TGTGCCAGTAGTATTTCAGTAAACCAGCCCCAGCATTTT
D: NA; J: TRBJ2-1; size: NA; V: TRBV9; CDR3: CASSVMGTRMDEQFF; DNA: TGTGCCAGCAGCGTAATGGGAACAAGGATGGATGAGCAGTTCTTC
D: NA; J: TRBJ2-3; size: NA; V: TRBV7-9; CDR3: CASTPTGSSTDTQYF; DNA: TGTGCCAGCACCCCGACAGGCTCTAGCACAGATACGCAGTATTTT
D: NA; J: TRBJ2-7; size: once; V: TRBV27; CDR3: CASSPGGHSYEQYF; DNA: TGTGCCAGCAGTCCTGGGGGGCATTCGTACGAGCAGTACTTC
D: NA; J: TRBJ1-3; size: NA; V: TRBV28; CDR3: CASSEARLPGNTIYF; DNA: TGTGCCAGCAGTGAGGCGCGGCTCCCTGGAAACACCATATATTTT
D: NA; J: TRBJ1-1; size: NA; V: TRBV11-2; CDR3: CASSPPAGFTEAFF; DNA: TGTGCCAGCAGCCCCCCGGCAGGGTTCACTGAAGCTTTCTTT
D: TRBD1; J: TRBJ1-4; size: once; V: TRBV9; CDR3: CASSPGTGGSANEKLFF; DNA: TGTGCCAGCAGCCCGGGGACAGGTGGTAGTGCTAATGAAAAACTGTTTTTT
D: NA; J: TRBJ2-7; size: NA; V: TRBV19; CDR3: CASSIFITDEQYF; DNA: TGTGCCAGTAGTATCTTTATCACCGACGAGCAGTACTTC